This T cell receptor beta chain was retrieved from a study of blood T cells in healthy people across ages. Overall study results and limits: Estimates of total diversity, which came from one million sequenced T cells, were considered to be underestimates. CMV infection status of these donors was not known.

The CDR3 extends over 13 amino acids. The ends were cut back, 5 bases at V and 1 base at J, with 8 bases in the middle. Germline V CDR1 and CDR2: SGHVS, FQNEAQ. With respect to this clonotype: Its antigen remains unknown.

Primers used in a second PCR of about 6 to 11 cycles were a sample-barcoded 5' primer and a J-beta primer mix. Every cDNA was tagged by a template-switch adaptor with 12 random nucleotides. TCRdb called the 5' RACE reads again in MiXCR, with one record for every CDR3 protein. The table includes about 1.4 million distinct CDR3 sequences, around 59% detected once. Isolation per sample recovered at least 6.5 million PBMCs. The TCR sequence derives from a man aged 18 to 30 in good health. The chain carries TRBV7-8 and TRBJ1-1; D is ambiguous. Sequencing was carried out using blood. In DNA, the CDR3 is TGTGCCAGCAGCCAGACCGAGAACACTGAAGCTTTCTTT. Translating it yields CASSQTENTEAFF. Using reference TRBV7-8 and TRBJ1-1 for the parts outside the CDR3, the full variable domain is GAGVSQSPRYKVAKRGQDVALRCDPISGHVSLFWYQQALGQGPEFLTYFQNEAQLDKSGLPSDRFFAERPEGSVSTLKIQRTQQEDSAVYLCASSQTENTEAFFGQGTRLTVV.